These T cell receptor beta chains were read from a single sample in a study of identical twins. TCRdb redid the calling of the 5' RACE reads with MiXCR, one entry per CDR3 protein. The sample yields roughly 570,000 distinct CDR3 sequences, just under 10% seen once. The sample was also linked to a second study, of yellow fever vaccine responses in identical twins.

The sequenced sample was PBMCs. Every receptor here comes from a woman aged 18-30 years in good health. The CDR3 runs from the conserved cysteine through the conserved F or W. The D gene is left open where the match is weak. Some rows mark clone size as missing; the rest say once, few, many or name a class of expanded clone.

>-|TRBV20-1|TRBJ2-3|few
CSARDGLGRSTDTQYF
TGCAGTGCTAGAGATGGTCTTGGTAGAAGTACAGATACGCAGTATTTT
>-|TRBV29-1|TRBJ2-1|many
CSAQGRFVNEQFF
TGCAGCGCCCAGGGGCGGTTTGTCAATGAGCAGTTCTTC
>-|TRBV18|TRBJ2-3|-
CASRTSSSADTQYF
TGTGCCAGCCGTACTAGCTCGAGCGCAGATACGCAGTATTTT
>TRBD2|TRBV11-1|TRBJ2-1|-
CASSLDWSSGRTNNEQFF
TGTGCCAGCAGCTTAGATTGGTCTAGCGGGAGGACGAACAATGAGCAGTTCTTC
>TRBD1|TRBV29-1|TRBJ1-1|few
CSVKDRGAGTEAFF
TGCAGCGTCAAGGACAGGGGCGCGGGCACTGAAGCTTTCTTT
>TRBD2|TRBV12-3/TRBV12-4|TRBJ2-2|few
CASRPSGVLSGELFF
TGTGCCAGCAGACCTAGCGGGGTCTTGTCCGGGGAGCTGTTTTTT
>-|TRBV6-2/TRBV6-3|TRBJ2-1|-
CASGIMGEQFF
TGTGCCAGCGGAATTATGGGTGAGCAGTTCTTC
>-|TRBV6-1|TRBJ1-1|-
CASSFATQSEAFF
TGTGCCAGCAGCTTCGCGACACAATCTGAAGCTTTCTTT
>TRBD2|TRBV6-2/TRBV6-3|TRBJ2-3|few
CASSDRTSGTDTQYF
TGTGCCAGCAGTGACCGGACTAGCGGCACAGATACGCAGTATTTT
>TRBD1|TRBV14|TRBJ2-1|many
CASSPRQGTHFNEQFF
TGTGCCAGCAGCCCACGACAGGGAACCCATTTCAATGAGCAGTTCTTC
>TRBD2|TRBV7-2|TRBJ2-3|many
CASSLEPSGGSADTQYF
TGTGCCAGCAGCTTAGAGCCTAGCGGGGGTTCCGCAGATACGCAGTATTTT
>TRBD1|TRBV5-1|TRBJ1-1|many
CASSPNRGGTEAFF
TGCGCCAGCAGCCCCAACAGGGGTGGGACTGAAGCTTTCTTT
>TRBD2|TRBV20-1|TRBJ2-2|few
CSAIGEGRVTGELFF
TGCAGTGCTATAGGGGAGGGCCGTGTCACCGGGGAGCTGTTTTTT
>-|TRBV6-2/TRBV6-3|TRBJ1-2|many
CASRPPGRGNYGYTF
TGTGCCAGCAGACCTCCCGGGAGGGGGAACTATGGCTACACCTTC
>-|TRBV28|TRBJ2-7|few
CASRGGVSYEQYF
TGTGCCAGCAGGGGGGGAGTCTCCTACGAGCAGTACTTC
>-|TRBV12-3/TRBV12-4|TRBJ2-2|many
CASRAAGLFTGELFF
TGTGCCAGCAGGGCCGCAGGACTTTTCACCGGGGAGCTGTTTTTT
>-|TRBV24-1|TRBJ1-1|many
CATRTGPDTEAFF
TGTGCCACCAGGACAGGCCCCGACACTGAAGCTTTCTTT
>TRBD2|TRBV18|TRBJ2-7|-
CASSPLGLAGSYEQYF
TGTGCCAGCTCACCACTCGGACTAGCGGGATCGTACGAGCAGTACTTC
>-|TRBV20-1|TRBJ1-5|many
CSARESGVSWNQPQHF
TGCAGTGCTAGAGAGTCCGGGGTCTCGTGGAATCAGCCCCAGCATTTT
>-|TRBV25-1|TRBJ1-1|many
CASSRPDGHNTEAFF
TGTGCCAGCAGTCGACCTGACGGCCATAACACTGAAGCTTTCTTT
>-|TRBV12-3/TRBV12-4|TRBJ1-4|-
CASSLNLASSSEKLFF
TGTGCCAGCAGTTTGAACCTGGCTAGTTCCTCCGAAAAACTGTTTTTT
>-|TRBV28|TRBJ1-1|-
CASSFIHTGSTEAFF
TGTGCCAGCAGTTTTATACACACCGGGAGCACTGAAGCTTTCTTT
>-|TRBV29-1|TRBJ2-2|many
CSVLVGELFF
TGCAGCGTTTTAGTCGGGGAGCTGTTTTTT
>-|TRBV12-3/TRBV12-4|TRBJ1-6|-
CASSSRDGYSPLHF
TGTGCCAGCAGTTCTAGGGACGGCTATTCACCCCTCCACTTT
>-|TRBV23-1|TRBJ2-2|-
CANSPTGGLQRGAVFF
-
>-|TRBV12-3/TRBV12-4|TRBJ1-1|many
CASSTKRGANTEAFF
TGTGCCAGCAGCACGAAGAGGGGAGCAAACACTGAAGCTTTCTTT
>TRBD2|TRBV7-8|TRBJ2-2|few
CASSLATTSGGNTGELFF
TGTGCCAGCAGCTTAGCGACGACTAGCGGGGGGAACACCGGGGAGCTGTTTTTT
>TRBD1|TRBV4-1|TRBJ2-2|many
CASSQVWVFLDRGQGNTGELFF
TGCGCCAGCAGCCAAGTTTGGGTTTTTTTGGACAGGGGGCAGGGTAACACCGGGGAGCTGTTTTTT
>TRBD1|TRBV5-1|TRBJ2-7|many
CASNIGTGVTYEQYF
TGCGCCAGCAACATTGGGACAGGGGTTACCTACGAGCAGTACTTC
>-|TRBV5-1|TRBJ2-3|few
CASSLEGRPPDTQYF
TGCGCCAGCAGCTTGGAAGGGAGACCCCCGGATACGCAGTATTTT
>TRBD1|TRBV11-1|TRBJ2-1|-
CASSLNRGQLYNEQFF
TGTGCCAGCAGCTTAAATAGGGGACAGCTATACAATGAGCAGTTCTTC
>-|TRBV11-2|TRBJ2-7|many
CASSLRVGSYEQYF
TGTGCCAGCAGCTTGAGGGTAGGGTCCTACGAGCAGTACTTC
>-|TRBV12-3/TRBV12-4|TRBJ2-1|-
CASSDPRRTLNNEQFF
TGTGCCAGCAGTGACCCACGGCGGACACTGAACAATGAGCAGTTCTTC
>-|TRBV27|TRBJ1-6|-
CASRQGPLGSPLHF
TGTGCCAGCAGGCAGGGACCCCTAGGGTCACCCCTCCACTTT
>-|TRBV6-5|TRBJ1-1|-
CASSYQWNTEAFF
TGTGCCAGCAGTTACCAGTGGAACACTGAAGCTTTCTTT
>-|TRBV6-6|TRBJ1-2|many
CASTEQGSSYGYTF
TGTGCCAGCACCGAACAGGGTTCCTCCTATGGCTACACCTTC
>-|TRBV2|TRBJ2-7|-
CATGGSYEQYF
TGTGCCACTGGGGGCTCCTACGAGCAGTACTTC
>-|TRBV7-2|TRBJ2-1|-
CASSLQLGAYNEQFF
TGTGCCAGCAGCTTACAGTTAGGGGCGTACAATGAGCAGTTCTTC
>-|TRBV3-1|TRBJ2-3|many
CASSQLGDTQYF
TGTGCCAGCAGCCAACTAGGGGATACGCAGTATTTT
>-|TRBV3-1|TRBJ2-5|-
CASSPNRAHLQETQYF
TGTGCCAGCAGCCCCAACAGGGCTCACTTACAAGAGACCCAGTACTTC
>TRBD1|TRBV12-3/TRBV12-4|TRBJ1-4|many
CASEAGGDLWGEKLFF
TGTGCCAGCGAGGCAGGGGGCGATTTGTGGGGTGAAAAACTGTTTTTT
>TRBD2|TRBV4-1|TRBJ2-3|few
CASSQGATSGTDTQYF
TGCGCCAGCAGCCAAGGAGCGACTAGCGGCACAGATACGCAGTATTTT
>-|TRBV28|TRBJ2-7|many
CASSLNYPSSYEQYF
TGTGCCAGCAGTTTAAATTATCCGAGCTCCTACGAGCAGTACTTC
>-|TRBV18|TRBJ2-5|many
CASSPTGTQETQYF
TGTGCCAGCTCACCGACAGGCACTCAAGAGACCCAGTACTTC
>-|TRBV29-1|TRBJ2-5|many
CSVEWSLAQYF
TGCAGCGTTGAGTGGAGCTTGGCCCAGTACTTC
>-|TRBV29-1|TRBJ1-3|many
CSVSGAGGGNTIYF
TGCAGCGTTTCTGGAGCTGGAGGAGGAAACACCATATATTTT
>-|TRBV10-3|TRBJ1-2|few
CASEQGNVCTF
TGTGCCAGTGAACAGGGTAATGTTTGCACCTTC
>TRBD2|TRBV20-1|TRBJ2-1|many
CSASPSGRSGEQFF
TGCAGTGCTAGTCCCAGCGGGAGATCCGGTGAGCAGTTCTTC
>TRBD2|TRBV12-3/TRBV12-4|TRBJ2-7|few
CASSSGLAGGPYEQYF
TGTGCCAGCAGTTCGGGACTAGCGGGGGGGCCTTACGAGCAGTACTTC
>TRBD2|TRBV4-1|TRBJ2-5|-
CASSQGASGRMFQETQYF
TGCGCCAGCAGCCAAGGCGCTAGCGGGAGAATGTTTCAAGAGACCCAGTACTTC
>-|TRBV4-1|TRBJ2-5|-
CASSQGTFKETQYF
TGCGCCAGCAGCCAAGGGACATTTAAGGAGACCCAGTACTTC
>TRBD1|TRBV29-1|TRBJ2-7|many
CSVQQGAEDEQYF
TGCAGCGTCCAACAGGGGGCGGAGGACGAGCAGTACTTC
>-|TRBV29-1|TRBJ2-3|many
CSGFLGGHTDTQYF
TGCAGCGGCTTCCTAGGTGGCCACACAGATACGCAGTATTTT